This TCR beta chain was recovered during a study of shared clonotypes between healthy human individuals. Study summary: CD4 naive cells filled three plates per donor, CD4 memory three, CD8 naive two and CD8 memory one.

Terminally differentiated effector memory CD45RA+ cells were left out of the naive CD8 fraction, which was CD45RO-negative and positively selected for CCR7. Method: immunoSEQ multiplex PCR; TCRdb's copy keeps in-frame clones and lacks some. Of roughly 2.1 million clones in the sample, just over 90% were seen once. CDR1 and CDR2 from the germline V gene are WSHSY and SAAADI. The length of the CDR3 is 15 residues. With 3 bases clipped from V and 4 bases from J, the junction kept 7 bases outside the gene matches. This TCR was recovered from a man aged 18 to 30 in good health. Some clones in this sample may be carry-over from other donors' samples. The specimen was naive CD8+ T cells from PBMCs. The V gene is TRBV10-2, the J gene TRBJ1-1; 8 bases are shared with TRBD1. As DNA, the CDR3 is TGCGCCAGCAGTGAAGGGACAGGAGGAATCACTGAAGCTTTCTTT. It specifies CASSEGTGGITEAFF.